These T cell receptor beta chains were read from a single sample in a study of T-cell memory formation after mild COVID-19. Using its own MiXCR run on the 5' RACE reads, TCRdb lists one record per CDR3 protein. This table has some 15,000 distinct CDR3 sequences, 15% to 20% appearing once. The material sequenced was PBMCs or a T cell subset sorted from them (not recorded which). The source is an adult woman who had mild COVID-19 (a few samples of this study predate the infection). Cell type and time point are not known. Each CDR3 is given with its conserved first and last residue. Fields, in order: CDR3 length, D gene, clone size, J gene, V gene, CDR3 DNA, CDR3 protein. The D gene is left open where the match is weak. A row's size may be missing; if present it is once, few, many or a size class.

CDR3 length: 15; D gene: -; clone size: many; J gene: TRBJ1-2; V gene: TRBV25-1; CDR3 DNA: TGTGCCAGCAGTCGAGCGGGGAGTGCGATCTATGGCTACACCTTC; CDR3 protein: CASSRAGSAIYGYTF
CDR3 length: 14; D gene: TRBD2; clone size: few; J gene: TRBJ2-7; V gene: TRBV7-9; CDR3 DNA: TGTGCCAGCACCCTTAGCGGGAGGAGCGACGAGCAGTACTTC; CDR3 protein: CASTLSGRSDEQYF
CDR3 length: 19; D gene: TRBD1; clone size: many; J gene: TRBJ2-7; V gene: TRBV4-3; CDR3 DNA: TGCGCCAGCAGCCAACGGACAGGGGGCCACCTCCATAGCTCCTACGAGCAGTACTTC; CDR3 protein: CASSQRTGGHLHSSYEQYF
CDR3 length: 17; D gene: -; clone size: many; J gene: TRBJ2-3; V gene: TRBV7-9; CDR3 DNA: TGTGCCAGCACCCCCCCGGACGGACGTATCTATACAGATACGCAGTATTTT; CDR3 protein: CASTPPDGRIYTDTQYF
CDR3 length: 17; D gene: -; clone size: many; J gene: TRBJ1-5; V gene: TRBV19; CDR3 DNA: TGTGCCAGTAGTATCACGGGAGCTCTCGTTTTTTATCAGCCCCAGCATTTT; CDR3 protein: CASSITGALVFYQPQHF
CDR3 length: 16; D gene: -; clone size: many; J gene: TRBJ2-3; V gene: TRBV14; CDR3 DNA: TGTGCCAGCAGCCAAGATACCCTAAAGAGCACAGATACGCAGTATTTT; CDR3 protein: CASSQDTLKSTDTQYF
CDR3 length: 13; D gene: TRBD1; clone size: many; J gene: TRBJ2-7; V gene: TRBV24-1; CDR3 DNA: TGTGCCACCAGTGATCCGGACAGGAACGAGCAGTACTTC; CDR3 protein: CATSDPDRNEQYF
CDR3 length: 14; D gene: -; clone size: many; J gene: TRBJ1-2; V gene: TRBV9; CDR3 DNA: TGTGCCAGCAGCGTAGACCTGGGGGACTATGGCTACACCTTC; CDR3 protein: CASSVDLGDYGYTF
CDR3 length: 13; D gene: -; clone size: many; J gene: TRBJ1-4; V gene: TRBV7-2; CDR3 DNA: TGTGCCAGCAGCTTAGCCTTGGGAGAAAAACTGTTTTTT; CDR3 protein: CASSLALGEKLFF
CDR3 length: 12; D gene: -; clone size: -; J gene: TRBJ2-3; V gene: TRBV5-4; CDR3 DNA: TGTGCCAGCAGCTTGGAACGGGAAGGGAGTGGGTTC; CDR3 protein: CASSLEREGSGF
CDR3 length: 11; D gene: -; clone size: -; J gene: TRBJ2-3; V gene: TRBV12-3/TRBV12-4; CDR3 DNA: TGTGCCAGCAAACCCCTAGATACGCAGTATTTT; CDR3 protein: CASKPLDTQYF
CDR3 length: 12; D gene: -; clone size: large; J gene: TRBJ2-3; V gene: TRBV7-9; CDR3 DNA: TGTGCCAGCAGTTTTACACCAGATACGCAGTATTTT; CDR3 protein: CASSFTPDTQYF
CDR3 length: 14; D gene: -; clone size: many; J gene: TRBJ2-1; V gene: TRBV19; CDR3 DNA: TGTGCCAGTAGTCTAGGGACCAATTACAATGAGCAGTTCTTC; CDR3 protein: CASSLGTNYNEQFF
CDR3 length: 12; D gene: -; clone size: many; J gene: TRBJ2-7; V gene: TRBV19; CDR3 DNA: TGTGCCAGTAGTATGGGGGGACACGAGCAGTACTTC; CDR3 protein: CASSMGGHEQYF
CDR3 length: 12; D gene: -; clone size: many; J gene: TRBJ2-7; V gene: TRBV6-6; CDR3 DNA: TGTGCCAGCGGGGGGGGCGGGTACGAGCAGTACTTC; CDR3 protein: CASGGGGYEQYF
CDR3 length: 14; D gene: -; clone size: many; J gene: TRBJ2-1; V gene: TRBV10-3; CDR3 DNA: TGTGCCATCAGTGAGTATCTTAATGACAATGAGCAGTTCTTC; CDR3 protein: CAISEYLNDNEQFF
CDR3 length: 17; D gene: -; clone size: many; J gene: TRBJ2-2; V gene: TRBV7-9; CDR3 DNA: TGTGCCAGCAGCTTACCGTGGGCGGGGGCCGACACCGGGGAGCTGTTTTTT; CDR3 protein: CASSLPWAGADTGELFF
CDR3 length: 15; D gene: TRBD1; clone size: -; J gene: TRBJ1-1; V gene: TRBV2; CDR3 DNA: TGTGCCAGCAGTGACCTCAGGGGGCAGTACACTGAAGCTTTCTTT; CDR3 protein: CASSDLRGQYTEAFF
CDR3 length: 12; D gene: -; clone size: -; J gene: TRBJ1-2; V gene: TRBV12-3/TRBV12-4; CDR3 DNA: TGTGCCAGCAGGAACAGGAGTTATGGCTACACCTTC; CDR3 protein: CASRNRSYGYTF
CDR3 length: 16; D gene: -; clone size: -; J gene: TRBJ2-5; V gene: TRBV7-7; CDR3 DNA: TGTGCCAGCAGCTTAGAGGTGCAGGGTGCGGGTGAGACCCAGTACTTC; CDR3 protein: CASSLEVQGAGETQYF
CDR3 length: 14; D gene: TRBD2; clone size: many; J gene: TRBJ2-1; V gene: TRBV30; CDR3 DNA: TGTGCCTGGAGTCCGTCGACTAGCGACAATGAGCAGTTCTTC; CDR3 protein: CAWSPSTSDNEQFF
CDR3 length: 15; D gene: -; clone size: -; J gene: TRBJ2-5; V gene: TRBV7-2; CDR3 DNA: TGTGCCAGCAGCCCCGCGCGATGGTACCAAGAGACCCAGTACTTC; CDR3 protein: CASSPARWYQETQYF
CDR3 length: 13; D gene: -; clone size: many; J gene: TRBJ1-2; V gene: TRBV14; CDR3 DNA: TGTGCCAGCAGCCAAGGGGGTGACTATGGCTACACCTTC; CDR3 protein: CASSQGGDYGYTF
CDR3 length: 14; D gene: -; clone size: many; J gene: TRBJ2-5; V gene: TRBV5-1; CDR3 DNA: TGCGCCAGCAGCCGAGATACAGTCCAAGAGACCCAGTACTTC; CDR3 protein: CASSRDTVQETQYF
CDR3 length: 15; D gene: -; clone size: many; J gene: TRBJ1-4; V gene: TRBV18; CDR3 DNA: TGTGCCAGCTCCGCGAGACCAGGATCAAATGAAAAACTGTTTTTT; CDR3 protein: CASSARPGSNEKLFF
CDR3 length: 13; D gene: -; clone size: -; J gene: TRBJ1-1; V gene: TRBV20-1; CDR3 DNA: TGCAGTGCTAGACTAGGAGGGGGGCTTGAAGCTTTCTTT; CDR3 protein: CSARLGGGLEAFF
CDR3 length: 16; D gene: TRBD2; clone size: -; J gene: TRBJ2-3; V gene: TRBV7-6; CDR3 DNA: TGTGCCAGCAGCTTGGGACTAGCGGGGAACACAGATACGCAGTATTTT; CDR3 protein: CASSLGLAGNTDTQYF
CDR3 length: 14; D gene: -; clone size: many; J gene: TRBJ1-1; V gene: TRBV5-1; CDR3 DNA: TGCGCCAGCAGCTTGGGCAGTATGAACACTGAAGCTTTCTTT; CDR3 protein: CASSLGSMNTEAFF
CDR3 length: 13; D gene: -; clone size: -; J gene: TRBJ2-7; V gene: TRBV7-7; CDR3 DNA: TGTGCCAGCAGCTTAGGGGTCAACTACGAGCAGTACTTC; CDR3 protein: CASSLGVNYEQYF
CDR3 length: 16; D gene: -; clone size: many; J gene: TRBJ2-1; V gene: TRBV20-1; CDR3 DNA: TGCAGTGCTAGAGAAACGGCTCCGGAAACCTACAATGAGCAGTTCTTC; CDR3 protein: CSARETAPETYNEQFF
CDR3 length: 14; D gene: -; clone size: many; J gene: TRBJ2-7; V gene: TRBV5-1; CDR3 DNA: TGCGCCAGCAGCCCGGCCCCGGGAAGCTACGAGCAGTACTTC; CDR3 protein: CASSPAPGSYEQYF
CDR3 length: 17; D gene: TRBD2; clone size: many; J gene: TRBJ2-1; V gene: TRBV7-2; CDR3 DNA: TGTGCCAGCAGCTCCGGACTAGCGGGGGGGCCCTACAATGAGCAGTTCTTC; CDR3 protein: CASSSGLAGGPYNEQFF
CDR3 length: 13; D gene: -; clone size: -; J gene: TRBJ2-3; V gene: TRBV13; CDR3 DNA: TGTGCCAGCAGCTTAAGGTCGACTAAGACGCAGTATTTT; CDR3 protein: CASSLRSTKTQYF
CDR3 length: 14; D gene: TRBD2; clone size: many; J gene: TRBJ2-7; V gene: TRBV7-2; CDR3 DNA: TGTGCCAGCAGCCGTAGCGGGAGTCCCTACGAGCAGTACTTC; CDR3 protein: CASSRSGSPYEQYF
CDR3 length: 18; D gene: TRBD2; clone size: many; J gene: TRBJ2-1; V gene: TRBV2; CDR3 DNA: TGTGCCAGCAGTGCAGACCCTACTAGCGGGGGGCCGATCAATGAGCAGTTCTTC; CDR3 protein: CASSADPTSGGPINEQFF
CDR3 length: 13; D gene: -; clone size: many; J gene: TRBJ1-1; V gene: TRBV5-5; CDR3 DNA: TGTGCCAGCAGCTTGGGGTGGAACACTGAAGCTTTCTTT; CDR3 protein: CASSLGWNTEAFF
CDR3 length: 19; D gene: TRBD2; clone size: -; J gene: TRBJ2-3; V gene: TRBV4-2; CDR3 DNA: TGTGCCAGCAGCCAAGCCCCGGGACTAGTCTCTCACGACACAGATACGCAGTATTTT; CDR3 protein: CASSQAPGLVSHDTDTQYF
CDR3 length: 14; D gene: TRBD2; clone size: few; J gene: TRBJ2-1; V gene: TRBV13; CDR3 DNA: TGTGCCAGCAGCCCTAGCGGCTTCTACAATGAGCAGTTCTTC; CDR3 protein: CASSPSGFYNEQFF
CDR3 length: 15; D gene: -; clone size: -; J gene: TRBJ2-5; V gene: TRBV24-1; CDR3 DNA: TGTGCCACCAGTGATACCACAGGGCTGCGAGAGACCCAGTACTTC; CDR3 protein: CATSDTTGLRETQYF
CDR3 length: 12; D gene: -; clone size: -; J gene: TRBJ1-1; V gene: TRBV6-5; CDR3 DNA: TGTGCCAGCAGTTCCCCGAGGGGAAAAGCTTTCTTT; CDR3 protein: CASSSPRGKAFF
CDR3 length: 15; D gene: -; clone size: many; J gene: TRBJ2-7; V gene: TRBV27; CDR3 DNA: TGTGCCAGCAGTAGGCGGACAGACGCCTCCTACGAGCAGTACTTC; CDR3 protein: CASSRRTDASYEQYF
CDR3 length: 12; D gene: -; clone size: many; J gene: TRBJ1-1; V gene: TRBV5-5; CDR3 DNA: TGTGCCAGCAGCCTCAGGAGGGCTGAAGCTTTCTTT; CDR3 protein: CASSLRRAEAFF
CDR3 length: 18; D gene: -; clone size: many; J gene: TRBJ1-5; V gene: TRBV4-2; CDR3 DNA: TGTGCCAGCAGCCAGGACCCTGGGTACGGGGCCAGGAACCAGCCCCAGCATTTT; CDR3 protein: CASSQDPGYGARNQPQHF
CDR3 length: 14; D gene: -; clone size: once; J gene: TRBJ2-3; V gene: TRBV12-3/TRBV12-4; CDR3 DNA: TGTGCCAGCAGTTTAAATCTCGCCACGGATACGCAGTATTTT; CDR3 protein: CASSLNLATDTQYF
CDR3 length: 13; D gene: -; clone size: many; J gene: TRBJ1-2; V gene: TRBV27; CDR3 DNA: TGTGCCAGCAGTCCCGCCGGGGTCTATGGCTACACCTTC; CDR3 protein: CASSPAGVYGYTF
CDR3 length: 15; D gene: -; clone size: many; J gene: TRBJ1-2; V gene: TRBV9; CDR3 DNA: TGTGCCAGCAGCGTAGGTACCATAAGGGCCTATGGCTACACCTTC; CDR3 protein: CASSVGTIRAYGYTF
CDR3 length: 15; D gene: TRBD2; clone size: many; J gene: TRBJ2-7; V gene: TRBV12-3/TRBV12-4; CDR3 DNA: TGTGCCAGCAGTTCATCTAGCGGGGCCTCCTACGAGCAGTACTTC; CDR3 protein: CASSSSSGASYEQYF
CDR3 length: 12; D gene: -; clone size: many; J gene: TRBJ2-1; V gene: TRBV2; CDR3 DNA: TGTGCCAGCAAGGTAAACTACAATGAGCAGTTCTTC; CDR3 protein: CASKVNYNEQFF
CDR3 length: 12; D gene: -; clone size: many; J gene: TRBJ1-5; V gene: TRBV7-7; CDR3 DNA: TGTGCCACCAGTCCCTGGAATCAGCCCCAGCATTTT; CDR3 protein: CATSPWNQPQHF
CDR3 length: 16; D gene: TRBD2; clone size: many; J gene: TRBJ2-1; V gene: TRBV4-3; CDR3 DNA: TGCGCCAGCAGCCAAGATTCGGGAGGGCCTAGAAATGAGCAGTTCTTC; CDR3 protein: CASSQDSGGPRNEQFF
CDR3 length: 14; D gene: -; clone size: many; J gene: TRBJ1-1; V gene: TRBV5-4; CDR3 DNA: TGTGCCAGCAGCTTAAGGGAACTGAACACTGAAGCTTTCTTT; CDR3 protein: CASSLRELNTEAFF
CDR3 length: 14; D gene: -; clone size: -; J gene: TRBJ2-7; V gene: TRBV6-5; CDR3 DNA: TGTGCCAGCAGTCCCCTAGGAGGCCCCTACGAGCAGTACTTC; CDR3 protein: CASSPLGGPYEQYF
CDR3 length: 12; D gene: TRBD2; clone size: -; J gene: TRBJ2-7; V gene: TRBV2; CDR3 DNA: TGTGCCAGCTCGCGGGGGACCTACGAGCAGTACTTC; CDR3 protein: CASSRGTYEQYF
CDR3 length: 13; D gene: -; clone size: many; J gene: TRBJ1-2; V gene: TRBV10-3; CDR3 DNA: TGTGCCACTCGGGTAGGGGAGAACTATGGCTACACCTTC; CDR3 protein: CATRVGENYGYTF
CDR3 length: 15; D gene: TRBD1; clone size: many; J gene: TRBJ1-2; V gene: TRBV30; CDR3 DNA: TGTGCCTGGACATCGGACAGGGTTAACAGCTATGGCTACACCTTC; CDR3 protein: CAWTSDRVNSYGYTF
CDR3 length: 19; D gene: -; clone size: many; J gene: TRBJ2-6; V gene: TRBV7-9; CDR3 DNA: TGTGCCAGCAGCTTAAGGGGGTCTTATAAGTTGACTGGGGCCAACGTCCTGACTTTC; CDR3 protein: CASSLRGSYKLTGANVLTF
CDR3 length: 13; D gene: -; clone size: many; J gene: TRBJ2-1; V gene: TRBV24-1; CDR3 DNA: TGTGCCACCAGTGTCTCACGGGGTAGTGAGCAGTTCTTC; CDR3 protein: CATSVSRGSEQFF
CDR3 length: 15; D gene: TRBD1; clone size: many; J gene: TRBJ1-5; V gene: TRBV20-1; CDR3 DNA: TGCAGTGCTAGAGGAGGGACAGGGCCCAATCAGCCCCAGCATTTT; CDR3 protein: CSARGGTGPNQPQHF